What follows is one T cell receptor (beta chain) and its context. The method was immunoSEQ multiplex PCR; TCRdb's version includes in-frame clones alone and lacks a portion of them. The sample has 15,000 to 20,000 clones; around 87% are singletons. This sample was included in a study of T cell changes during pregnancy in multiple sclerosis. The CDR3 has 16 residues. With 1 base clipped from V and 5 bases from J, the junction kept 8 bases outside the gene matches. The germline V gene has CDR1 MNHEY and CDR2 SMNVEV (reference sequence). The rearrangement joins TRBV27 to TRBJ2-1, with 7 nucleotides matching TRBD2. The sequenced sample was CD8+ T cells from peripheral blood mononuclear cells, obtained in the third trimester of pregnancy. The TCR comes from a female donor in good health, enrolled as a control in a pregnancy study. The CDR3 loop is CASSLFGGGTDNEQFF. The CDR3 DNA sequence: TGTGCCAGCAGTTTATTTGGCGGGGGAACCGACAATGAGCAGTTCTTC.